This T cell receptor beta chain was found in a study of blood T cell repertoires in COVID-19. Across the whole study: The cDNA or gDNA used as material had been derived from T cells, B-cell-depleted T cells, or PBMCs.

The CDR3 consists of 12 residues. Trimming removed 1 base from V and 4 bases from J, with 5 bases in between. Germline CDR1 and CDR2: SGHRS and YFSETQ. Clones were read by immunoSEQ multiplex PCR, and TCRdb kept only the in-frame ones, dropping some. The sample shows under 100,000 clones, more than 75% of them seen only once. The TCR originated in a human donor in a cohort sampled during active COVID-19. Sequencing was performed on peripheral blood. The V and J genes are TRBV5-1 and TRBJ2-5; D perhaps matches TRBD2 (5 bases). This CDR3 is CASSLRGETQYF. DNA for the CDR3: TGCGCCAGCAGCTTGCGGGGAGAGACCCAGTACTTC.